The clone carrying this T cell receptor beta chain appeared a few times. Its specificity is unknown. All of the isolated RNA was reverse transcribed, so expressed TCRB transcripts were sequenced. Approximately 3.9 million reads per sample were averaged for naive, central memory and regulatory samples. Profiled with immunoSEQ multiplex PCR; TCRdb holds only in-frame clones, not every one. The sample yields 640,000 or so clones, roughly an eighth seen once. This sample is part of a study of beta chain features in type 1 diabetes. General observations from the study: Lower insertion and higher deletion counts appeared at VDJ junctions in type 1 diabetes patients. When Type 1 diabetes patients were examined, their TCRB CDR3s proved moderately but significantly shorter in all four CD4+ subsets.

V shed 0 bases and J 1 base; nucleotides not matched to a gene: 7. The CDR3 runs to 16 residues. CDR1 is SGHNT and CDR2 is YYREEE in the germline V gene (reference sequence). The single heparinised draw taken from each donor contained around 100 mL of blood on average. This clonotype was sampled from a man between 18 and 35 years old with type 1 diabetes. The chain uses TRBV5-4 and TRBJ2-7; TRBD1 matches 7 bases. The sequenced material came from naive CD4+ T cells from blood. CDR3 bases: TGTGCCAGCAGCTTGGGGGGGACAGTATCATCCTACGAGCAGTACTTC. It specifies CASSLGGTVSSYEQYF.